The sequence of this T cell receptor beta chain was determined in a study of blood T cells in healthy people across ages (dated by TCRdb to about 2015). Study-wide context: In model experiments, template switching captured roughly one uniquely barcoded TCR beta cDNA molecule for every two T cells. Age-related changes in TCR beta repertoire diversity were measured in the study by deep sequencing normalized with unique cDNA molecular identifiers. To avoid experimental bias, donors of different ages were distributed randomly across sequencing lanes. The donors were split into four age groups: young (average around 15 years), middle-aged (roughly 39), aged (over 55) and long-lived (approximately 80). Using the same blood draw, the study looked at two additional independent replicas of 1 million unique cDNA reads for two donors, one aged 18 to 30 and the other aged 80 or older.

Libraries were made using 5' RACE. Instrument used: Illumina HiSeq 2500. A second 7 to 11 cycle PCR used a sample-barcoded 5' primer and a J-beta primer mix. A unique molecular identifier was introduced onto each TCR beta cDNA molecule by a template-switch 5' adaptor carrying 12 random nucleotides. Each sample yielded at least 3 million CDR3-containing paired-end reads. First-strand cDNA synthesis was performed from all RNA using the Mint cDNA synthesis kit, with priming by a TRBC-specific oligonucleotide. All cDNA was treated with uracil-DNA glycosylase and then went through a first 18-cycle PCR with the universal primers M1SS and BC2_uni_R. The study's own analysis went as follows. For normalization, 1 million high-quality reads were randomly selected from each sample, with every read carrying a distinct molecular identifier. Instead of being binned into consensus sequences, reads with shared molecular identifiers were discarded. MiTCR, set to a Q25 quality threshold and the strictest error-elimination algorithm, was used for CDR3 identification, clonotype clustering and error correction. A nonparametric unseen species model with Euler transformation was used to estimate a lower bound on total TCR beta diversity. TCRdb cleaned the public reads at Q25 with fastp, built clones with MiXCR and kept in-frame beta chains. Every CDR3 protein is listed once, alongside the most common genes and DNA of its rows. The V and J calls were not made by the authors but by TCRdb's processing. Here the sample has approximately 800,000 distinct CDR3 sequences; 50% to 65% occur a single time. The ten largest clonotypes hold about 42% of the sample.

To note about this clonotype: Its antigen is unknown. No quality values exist for individual bases; no much larger clone is one base distant.

Systemically healthy Caucasian individuals from Russia, around 38 in total and aged about 6 to 90 years, were included as donors. Ten milliliters of peripheral blood were drawn from each donor into EDTA-treated Vacutainer tubes. Ficoll-Paque density-gradient centrifugation was used to isolate PBMCs, with at least 6 million obtained per sample. Total RNA, at least 6 micrograms per sample, was extracted from PBMCs with Trizol reagent. For every donor, flow cytometry on a PBMC aliquot measured the percentage of naive CD45RAhigh/CD27high T cells. Based on the germline V gene (reference sequence), the CDR1 and CDR2 sequences are LGHDT and YNNKEL. Relative to germline, V is missing 5 bases and J is missing 0 bases, with 10 bases of the junction outside any gene match. The CDR3 spans 16 residues, from the cysteine through the phenylalanine. Only the CDR3 part of the read is kept: 48 bases, read in frame from the first base.

On the study overall, not on this receptor specifically: Since profiling was done on bulk unsorted PBMCs, naive and antigen-experienced compartments could not be conclusively compared. Because donor CMV infection status was unknown, age-related changes in expanded clonotypes were potentially confounded. Compared with the aged group, more naive CD4+ T cells, fewer expanded clones and increased TCR diversity were shown by the long-lived group, suggesting age selection. Estimates of total diversity based on one million sequenced T cells were considered lower bounds and underestimates. The percentage of naive T cells measured by flow cytometry correlated strongly with observed TCR beta diversity. As age increased, observed TCR beta diversity per million T cells dropped in a roughly linear way, and a significant reduction was already evident by age about 40.

The sequencing input was blood. This receptor chain uses TRBV3-1 and TRBJ2-7; 7 nucleotides in the junction match TRBD2. The TCR was taken from a man at least 80 years old in good health. The CDR3 protein: CASSSSGRDRSYEQYF. The DNA reads TGTGCCAGCAGCAGTAGCGGGCGAGACCGCTCCTACGAGCAGTACTTC.